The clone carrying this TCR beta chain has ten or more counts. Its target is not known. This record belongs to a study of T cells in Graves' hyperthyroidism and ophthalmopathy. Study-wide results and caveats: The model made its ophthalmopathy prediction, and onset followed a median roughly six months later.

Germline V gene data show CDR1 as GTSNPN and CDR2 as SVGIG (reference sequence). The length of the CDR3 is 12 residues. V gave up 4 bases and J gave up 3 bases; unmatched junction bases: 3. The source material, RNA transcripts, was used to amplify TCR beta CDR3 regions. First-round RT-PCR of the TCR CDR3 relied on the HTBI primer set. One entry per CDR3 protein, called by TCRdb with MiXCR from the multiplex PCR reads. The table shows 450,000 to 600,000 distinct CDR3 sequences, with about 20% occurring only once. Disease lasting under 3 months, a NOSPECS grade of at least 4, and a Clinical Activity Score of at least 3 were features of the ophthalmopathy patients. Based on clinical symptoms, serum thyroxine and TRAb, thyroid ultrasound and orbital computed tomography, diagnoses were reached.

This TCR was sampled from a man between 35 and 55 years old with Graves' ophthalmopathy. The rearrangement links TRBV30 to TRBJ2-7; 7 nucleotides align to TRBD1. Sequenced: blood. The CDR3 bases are TGTGCCTGGAACCCAGGGGGCTACGAGCAGTACTTC. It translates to CAWNPGGYEQYF.